The 3 T cell receptor beta chains in this list originate from one sample, sequenced in a study of CD8 T cells in Susac syndrome. Random hexamers primed reverse transcription of about 0.5 to 1 ug RNA. TCRdb used MiXCR to reprocess the immunoSEQ multiplex PCR reads, holding one entry per CDR3 protein. This table holds roughly 130,000 distinct CDR3 sequences, less than 95% found once. Specimen: CD4+ T cells from PBMCs. These receptors originate from a human donor with multiple sclerosis.

V and J are TRBV30 and TRBJ1-4; unclear D gene. Germline CDR1 is GTSNPN and CDR2 is SVGIG (reference sequence). V lost 0 bases and J lost 7, with 6 bases in between. The CDR3 is 12 amino acids. The CDR3 protein is CAWSVLGEKLFF. In nucleotides, the CDR3 is TGTGCCTGGAGTGTACTGGGTGAAAAACTGTTTTTT.

This chain links TRBV6-5 with TRBJ2-7, with D tentatively TRBD1 (6 bases). The CDR3 has 13 residues. V gave up 8 bases and J gave up 6 bases, with 17 bases separating them. Germline assignment: CDR1 MNHEY and CDR2 SVGAGI. In DNA, the CDR3 is TGTGCCAGCGCAGGAAAGGGGACATCCGAGCAGTACTTC. It codes for CASAGKGTSEQYF.

The rearrangement joins TRBV5-1 to TRBJ1-4; a possible D gene is TRBD1 (6 bases). Germline CDR1 is SGHRS and CDR2 is YFSETQ. The CDR3 runs to 14 residues. Trimming shortened V by 5 bases and J by 5 bases, and 13 bases separated the two germline ends. The CDR3 nucleotides are TGCGCCAGCAGTCAGGACAGCTCGAATGAAAAACTGTTTTTT. Residues: CASSQDSSNEKLFF.